Listed here are 21 T cell receptor beta chains from one sample, sequenced in a study of cytomegalovirus exposure and HLA in healthy donors. 13 Jbeta primers and 60 Vbeta primers were used for the PCR. Sequenced by immunoSEQ multiplex PCR; TCRdb stores in-frame clones only, minus some. Here the sample spans 130,000 to 150,000 clones, 70% to 85% being singletons. The specimen was PBMCs. The receptors come from a man between 40 and 49 years old in good health and CMV-seropositive.

V is TRBV7-9 and J is TRBJ2-6; D perhaps matches TRBD2 (6 bases). The CDR3 sequence is 14 residues long. Trimming removed 4 bases at V and 4 bases at J, with 8 bases between. From germline, CDR1 is SEHNR and CDR2 FQNEAQ (reference sequence). This CDR3 is CASSSGVGANVLTF. The CDR3 DNA sequence: TGTGCCAGCAGCTCGGGGGTGGGGGCCAACGTCCTGACTTTC.

V usage is TRBV29-1 and J usage is TRBJ2-1; D perhaps matches TRBD1 (5 bases). The CDR3 has 16 amino acids. V was cut by 4 bases and J by 3 bases, with 19 bases left in between. CDR1 SQVTM and CDR2 ANQGSEA come from the germline V gene. DNA for the CDR3: TGCAGCGTTGTCGGCAGGGCCGAGCCCCTCTACAATGAGCAGTTCTTC. This gives the protein CSVVGRAEPLYNEQFF.

The chain combines TRBV15 with TRBJ1-5, with TRBD1 matching over 8 bases. The CDR3 is 15 residues long. Germline V CDR1 and CDR2: LNHNV, YYDKDF (reference sequence). V shed 5 bases and J 7 bases; nucleotides not matched to a gene: 10. The CDR3 coding sequence is TGTGCCACCAGCGCCGGACAGGGAAAATGGCAGCCCCAGCATTTT. Translation: CATSAGQGKWQPQHF.

V gene TRBV30 combines with J gene TRBJ1-6; no definite D call. This CDR3 has 13 residues. CDR1 is GTSNPN, CDR2 SVGIG, per germline (reference sequence). With 3 bases removed from V and 7 bases from J, the gap between germline ends came to 10 bases. CDR3 sequence reads: CAWRAGQNSPLHF. Written as DNA, the CDR3 is TGTGCCTGGAGGGCAGGCCAGAATTCACCCCTCCACTTT.

The CDR3 loop is CASSLTLAGGGAKNIQYF. The CDR3 coding sequence is TGTGCCAGCAGCTTGACCCTAGCGGGAGGAGGGGCCAAAAACATTCAGTACTTC. The rearrangement uses TRBV5-6 and TRBJ2-4, with 11 bases matching TRBD2. The CDR3 sequence is 18 residues long. Trimming cost V 1 base and J 1 base; bases outside gene matches: 7. From germline, CDR1 is SGHDT and CDR2 YYEEEE. Combining the CDR3 with reference TRBV5-6 and TRBJ2-4 gives the whole variable domain DAGVTQSPTHLIKTRGQQVTLRCSPKSGHDTVSWYQQALGQGPQFIFQYYEEEERQRGNFPDRFSGHQFPNYSSELNVNALLLGDSALYLCASSLTLAGGGAKNIQYFGAGTRLSVL.

The chain recombines TRBV6-6 with TRBJ1-4; tentative D call: TRBD1 (6 bases). Trimming cost V 6 bases and J 5 bases, with 19 bases left between them. The CDR3 sequence is 16 residues long. In germline, CDR1 is MNHNY, CDR2 SVGAGI (reference sequence). CDR3 sequence: CASRHHPGQINEKLFF. Written as DNA, the CDR3 is TGTGCCAGCAGGCACCATCCGGGACAAATAAATGAAAAACTGTTTTTT.

The sample holds one count of this clone. The chain recombines TRBV15 with TRBJ1-2; D not certain. Trimming left V 3 bases short and J 4 bases short, with 12 bases between. The CDR3 covers 14 residues. Germline assignment: CDR1 LNHNV and CDR2 YYDKDF (reference sequence). The CDR3 here is CATSSVARIYGYTF. The CDR3 nucleotides read TGTGCCACCAGCAGTGTAGCCAGAATCTATGGCTACACCTTC.

This clone has just one count. This chain uses TRBV6-1 with TRBJ1-2; D unclear. This CDR3 is 12 amino acids long. Germline loops: CDR1 MNHNS, CDR2 SASEGT. Trimming pared 6 bases from V and 4 bases from J, leaving 9 bases between. CDR3 in amino acids: CASSDEGYGYTF. The CDR3 DNA is TGTGCCAGCAGCGACGAGGGCTATGGCTACACCTTC.

The chain employs TRBV7-9 and TRBJ1-1; D ambiguous. Germline lookup yields CDR1 SEHNR and CDR2 FQNEAQ (reference sequence). This CDR3 has 13 residues. V was cut by 1 base and J by 1 base, with 4 bases left in between. This CDR3 reads CASSLVRNTEAFF. CDR3 in DNA: TGTGCCAGCAGCTTAGTCAGGAACACTGAAGCTTTCTTT. Full variable domain (rest looked up from reference TRBV7-9 and TRBJ1-1): DTGVSQNPRHKITKRGQNVTFRCDPISEHNRLYWYRQTLGQGPEFLTYFQNEAQLEKSRLLSDRFSAERPKGSFSTLEIQRTEQGDSAMYLCASSLVRNTEAFFGQGTRLTVV.

This chain uses TRBV10-3 with TRBJ2-5, with 8 nucleotides matching TRBD2. Germline loops: CDR1 ENHRY, CDR2 SYGVKD. V lost 4 bases and J lost 5; bases outside the gene matches: 6. The CDR3 totals 14 residues. Here the CDR3 DNA reads TGTGCCATCAGTGGCGGACTAGCTGGCGAGACCCAGTACTTC. Protein sequence: CAISGGLAGETQYF.

The chain couples TRBV7-9 to TRBJ1-2; TRBD1 might be the D (6 bases). The CDR3 has 13 amino acids. CDR1 and CDR2 (germline): SEHNR, FQNEAQ (reference sequence). The ends were cut back, 5 bases at V and 12 bases at J, with 19 bases in the middle. Here the CDR3 DNA reads TGTGCCAGCAGCCATGGGGGCAGGGGAGTAGACACCTTC. It yields the protein CASSHGGRGVDTF.

As DNA, the CDR3 is TGTGCCAGCTCACCAGGACAGGGGCCGACTGGAAACACCATATATTTT. It encodes CASSPGQGPTGNTIYF. V and J are TRBV18 and TRBJ1-3; 9 nucleotides line up with TRBD1. CDR1 is KGHSH, CDR2 LQKENI, per germline. The V and J ends lost 2 bases and 2 bases, in that order; junction bases with no gene match: 4. This CDR3 has 16 amino acids.

The rearrangement uses TRBV7-9 and TRBJ2-5, with D possibly TRBD2 on 6 matching bases. Germline V gives CDR1 SEHNR, CDR2 FQNEAQ (reference sequence). The length of the CDR3 is 14 residues. V dropped 3 bases and J dropped 5 bases, with 13 bases sitting between them. The CDR3 DNA reads TGTGCCAGCAGCTTCTTCGGGGGAGATGAGACCCAGTACTTC. It specifies CASSFFGGDETQYF.

J is TRBJ2-4 and V is TRBV5-1, with 7 positions matching TRBD1. Looked up from germline, CDR1 is SGHRS and CDR2 is YFSETQ. There are 17 residues in the CDR3. With 4 bases clipped from V and 2 bases from J, the junction kept 12 bases outside the gene matches. CDR3 bases: TGCGCCAGCAGCCGCTGGACAGGCCTGGGGTCCAAAAACATTCAGTACTTC. Protein: CASSRWTGLGSKNIQYF.

V usage is TRBV4-1 and J usage is TRBJ1-5; no clear D. The CDR3 spans 13 residues. V was trimmed by 0 bases and J by 9 bases, leaving 9 bases between them. CDR1 MGHRA and CDR2 YSYEKL come from the germline V gene. The CDR3 loop is CASSQEGVRPQHF. The DNA of the CDR3 is TGCGCCAGCAGCCAAGAAGGAGTCCGGCCCCAGCATTTT.

The chain carries TRBV11-3 and TRBJ2-2; D remains unclear. V lost 1 base and J 7 bases, leaving 10 bases between the germline ends. The V gene's germline CDR1 is SGHNT and CDR2 YENEEA. This CDR3 contains 14 residues. This CDR3 is CASSLGLAGGELFF. In DNA form, the CDR3 reads TGTGCCAGCAGCTTAGGACTGGCCGGCGGGGAGCTGTTTTTT.

The DNA for the CDR3 is TGTGCCAGCAGTGAACTAGCGGGAGGCTACAATGAGCAGTTCTTC. Its protein is CASSELAGGYNEQFF. The V call is TRBV6-1, the J call TRBJ2-1, with 11 bases that match TRBD2. Losses at the gene ends were 2 bases for V and 3 bases for J; bases not matched to a gene: 0. The V gene's germline CDR1 is MNHNS and CDR2 SASEGT. The CDR3 has 15 amino acids.

V gene TRBV4-3 combines with J gene TRBJ2-5; 7 bases are a match to TRBD1. Looked up from germline, CDR1 is LGHNA and CDR2 is YSLEER. The CDR3 sequence is 16 residues long. The trim removed 0 bases at V and 5 bases at J, leaving 9 bases unmatched. The chain's CDR3 is CASSQDLRQGAETQYF. Here the CDR3 DNA reads TGCGCCAGCAGCCAAGATCTCCGACAGGGTGCGGAGACCCAGTACTTC.

The genes are TRBV5-4 and TRBJ2-5; 11 bases align to TRBD1. Matching the DNA end better, TRBJ2-7 makes the J call doubtful. CDR3 length equals 13 residues. Germline V gene sequence: CDR1 SGHNT, CDR2 YYREEE (reference sequence). The DNA for the CDR3 is TGTGCCGGAATGGACAGGGGGCTCTACGAGCAGTACTTC. As protein: CAGMDRGLYEQYF.

The V gene is TRBV19, the J gene TRBJ2-7; 9 nucleotides line up with TRBD2. This CDR3 region has 15 residues. With 5 bases clipped from V and 5 bases from J, the junction kept 10 bases outside the gene matches. Germline CDR1 and CDR2: LNHDA and SQIVND (reference sequence). CDR3 loop: CASSLVSGRINEQYF. Here the CDR3 DNA reads TGTGCCAGTAGTTTGGTCAGCGGGAGGATCAACGAGCAGTACTTC.

The rearrangement links TRBV19 to TRBJ1-2; 10 positions match TRBD1. CDR1 and CDR2 from the germline V gene are LNHDA and SQIVND (reference sequence). This CDR3 has 15 residues. The V and J ends lost 5 bases and 4 bases, in that order; junction bases with no gene match: 7. CDR3 protein: CASSALTGGGYGYTF. In DNA, the CDR3 is TGTGCCAGTAGTGCCCTGACAGGGGGCGGCTATGGCTACACCTTC.